This T cell receptor beta chain was sequenced during a study of blood T cell repertoires in COVID-19. Overall study: From the United States, Italy and Spain came samples of acute and convalescent COVID-19. The analysed material was cDNA or gDNA that came from T cells, B-cell-depleted T cells, or PBMCs.

In the study's own analysis: How many nucleated cells were present was estimated from reference gene primer amplification. Only in-frame clones appear in the TCRdb table, and some are missing; sequencing was by immunoSEQ multiplex PCR. That table supplies the V and J calls and clone size; D and trimming were determined from the DNA. This sample has 110,000 or so clones, with roughly nine tenths found just once. This clone came up once. The CDR3 is 13 residues long. Trimming pared 3 bases from V and 6 bases from J, leaving 13 bases between. Germline CDR1 is SGDLS and CDR2 is YYNGEE. The sample consisted of peripheral blood. The receptor's source is a man aged 65 to 79 who had recovered from COVID-19. The chain is built from TRBV9 and TRBJ2-7; D may be TRBD1 (7 bases). The CDR3 DNA sequence: TGTGCCAGCAGCGCCGACAGGGAGGTCGAGCAGTACTTC. It translates to CASSADREVEQYF.